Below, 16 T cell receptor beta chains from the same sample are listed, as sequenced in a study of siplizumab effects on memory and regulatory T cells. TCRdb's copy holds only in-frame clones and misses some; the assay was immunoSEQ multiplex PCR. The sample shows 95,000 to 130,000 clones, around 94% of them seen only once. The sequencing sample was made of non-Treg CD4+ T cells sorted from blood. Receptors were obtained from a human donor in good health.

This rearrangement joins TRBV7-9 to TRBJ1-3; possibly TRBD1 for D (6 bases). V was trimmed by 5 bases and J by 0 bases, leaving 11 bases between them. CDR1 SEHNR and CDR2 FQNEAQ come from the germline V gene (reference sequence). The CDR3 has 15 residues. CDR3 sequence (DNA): TGTGCCAGCAGCCTGATGGACAGCTCTGGAAACACCATATATTTT. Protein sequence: CASSLMDSSGNTIYF. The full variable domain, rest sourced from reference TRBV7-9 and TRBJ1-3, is DTGVSQNPRHKITKRGQNVTFRCDPISEHNRLYWYRQTLGQGPEFLTYFQNEAQLEKSRLLSDRFSAERPKGSFSTLEIQRTEQGDSAMYLCASSLMDSSGNTIYFGEGSWLTVV.

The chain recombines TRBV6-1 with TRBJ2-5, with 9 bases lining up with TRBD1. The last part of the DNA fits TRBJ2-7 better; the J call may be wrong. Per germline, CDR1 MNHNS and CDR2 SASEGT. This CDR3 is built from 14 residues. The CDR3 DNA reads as TGTGCCAGCACCACCGGGACAGGGAGGAACGAGCAGTACTTC. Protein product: CASTTGTGRNEQYF.

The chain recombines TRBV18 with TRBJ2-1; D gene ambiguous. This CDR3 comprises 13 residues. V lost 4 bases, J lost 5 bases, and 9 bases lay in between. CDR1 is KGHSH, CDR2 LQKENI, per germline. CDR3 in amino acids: CASSLGPNNEQFF. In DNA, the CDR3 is TGTGCCAGCTCACTCGGGCCGAACAATGAGCAGTTCTTC.

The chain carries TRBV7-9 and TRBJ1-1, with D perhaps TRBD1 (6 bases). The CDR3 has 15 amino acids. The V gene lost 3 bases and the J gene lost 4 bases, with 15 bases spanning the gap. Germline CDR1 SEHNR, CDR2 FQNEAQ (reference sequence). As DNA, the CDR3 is TGTGCCAGCAGCTTGGGGACATCGGGGGGCACTGAAGCTTTCTTT. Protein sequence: CASSLGTSGGTEAFF.

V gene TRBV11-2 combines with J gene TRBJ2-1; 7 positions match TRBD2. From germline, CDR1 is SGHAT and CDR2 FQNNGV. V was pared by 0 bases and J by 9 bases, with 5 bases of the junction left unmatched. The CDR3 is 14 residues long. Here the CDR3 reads CASSLDPASGEQFF. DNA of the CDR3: TGTGCCAGCAGCTTAGATCCTGCTAGCGGTGAGCAGTTCTTC. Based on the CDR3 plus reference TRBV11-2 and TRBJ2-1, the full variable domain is EAGVAQSPRYKIIEKRQSVAFWCNPISGHATLYWYQQILGQGPKLLIQFQNNGVVDDSQLPKDRFSAERLKGVDSTLKIQPAKLEDSAVYLCASSLDPASGEQFFGPGTRLTVL.

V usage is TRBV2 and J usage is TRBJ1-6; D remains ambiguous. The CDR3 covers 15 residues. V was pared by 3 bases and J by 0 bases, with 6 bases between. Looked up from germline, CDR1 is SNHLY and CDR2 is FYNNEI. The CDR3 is CASSEQSSYNSPLHF. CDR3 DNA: TGTGCCAGCAGTGAGCAGAGCTCCTATAATTCACCCCTCCACTTT. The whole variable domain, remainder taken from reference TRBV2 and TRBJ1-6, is EPEVTQTPSHQVTQMGQEVILRCVPISNHLYFYWYRQILGQKVEFLVSFYNNEISEKSEIFDDQFSVERPDGSNFTLKIRSTKLEDSAMYFCASSEQSSYNSPLHFGNGTRLTVT.

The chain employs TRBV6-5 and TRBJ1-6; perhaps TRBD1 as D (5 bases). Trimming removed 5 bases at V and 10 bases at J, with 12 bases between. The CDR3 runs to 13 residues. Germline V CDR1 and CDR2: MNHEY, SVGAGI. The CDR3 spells CASSQGVGSPLHF. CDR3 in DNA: TGTGCCAGCAGTCAGGGTGTAGGGTCACCCCTCCACTTT.

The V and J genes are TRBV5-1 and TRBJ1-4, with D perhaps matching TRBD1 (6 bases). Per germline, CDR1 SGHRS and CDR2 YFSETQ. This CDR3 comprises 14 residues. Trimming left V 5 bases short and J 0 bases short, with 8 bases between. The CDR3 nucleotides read TGCGCCAGCAGTGGGGGGCCAACTAATGAAAAACTGTTTTTT. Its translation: CASSGGPTNEKLFF.

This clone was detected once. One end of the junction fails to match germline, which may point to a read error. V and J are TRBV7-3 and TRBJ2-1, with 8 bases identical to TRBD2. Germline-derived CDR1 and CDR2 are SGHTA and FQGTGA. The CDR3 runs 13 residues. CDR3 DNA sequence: TGTGCCAGCAGCGTAACTACTAGCGGCGAGCAGTTCTTC. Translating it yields CASSVTTSGEQFF.

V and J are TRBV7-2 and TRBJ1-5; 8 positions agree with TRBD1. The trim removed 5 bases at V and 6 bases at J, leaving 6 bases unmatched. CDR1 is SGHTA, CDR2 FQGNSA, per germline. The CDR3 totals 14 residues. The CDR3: CASSVDRVGQPQHF. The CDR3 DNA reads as TGTGCCAGCAGCGTGGACAGGGTAGGTCAGCCCCAGCATTTT.

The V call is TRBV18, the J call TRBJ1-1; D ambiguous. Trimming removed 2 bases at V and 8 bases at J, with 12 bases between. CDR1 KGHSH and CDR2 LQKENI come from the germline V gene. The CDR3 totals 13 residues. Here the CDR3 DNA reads TGTGCCAGCTCACCAAACTACATTCGAGAAGCTTTCTTT. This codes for CASSPNYIREAFF.

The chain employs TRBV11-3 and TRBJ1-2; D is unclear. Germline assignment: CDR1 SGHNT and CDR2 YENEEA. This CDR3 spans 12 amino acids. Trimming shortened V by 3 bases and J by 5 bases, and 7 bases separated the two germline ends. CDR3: CASSLNGYGYTF. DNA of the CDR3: TGTGCCAGCAGCTTGAACGGTTATGGCTACACCTTC.

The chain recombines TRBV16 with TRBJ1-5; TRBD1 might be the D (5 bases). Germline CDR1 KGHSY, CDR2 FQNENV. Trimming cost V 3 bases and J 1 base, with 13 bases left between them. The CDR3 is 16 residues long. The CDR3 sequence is CASSHTRGGSNQPQHF. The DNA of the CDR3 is TGTGCCAGCAGCCACACACGGGGGGGGAGCAATCAGCCCCAGCATTTT.

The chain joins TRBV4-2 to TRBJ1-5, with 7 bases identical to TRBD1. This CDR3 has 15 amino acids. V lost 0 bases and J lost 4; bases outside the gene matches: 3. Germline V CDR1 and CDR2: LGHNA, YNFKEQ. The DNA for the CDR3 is TGTGCCAGCAGCCAAGATCTGGGACAGAATCAGCCCCAGCATTTT. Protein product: CASSQDLGQNQPQHF.

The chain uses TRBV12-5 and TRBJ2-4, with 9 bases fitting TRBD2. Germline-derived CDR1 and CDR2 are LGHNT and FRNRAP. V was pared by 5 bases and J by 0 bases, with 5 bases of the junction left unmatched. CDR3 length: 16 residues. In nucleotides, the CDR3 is TGTGCTAGTGGTGATGCTAGCGGGGTAGCCAAAAACATTCAGTACTTC. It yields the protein CASGDASGVAKNIQYF.

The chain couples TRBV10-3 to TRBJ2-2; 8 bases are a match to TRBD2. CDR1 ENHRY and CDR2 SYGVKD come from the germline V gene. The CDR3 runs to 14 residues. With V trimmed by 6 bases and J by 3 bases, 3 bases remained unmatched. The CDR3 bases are TGTGCCATCAGGCCGGGACTAGACACCGGGGAGCTGTTTTTT. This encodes CAIRPGLDTGELFF.